This T cell receptor beta chain was retrieved from a study of patients and donors after allogeneic stem cell transplantation. The CDR3 consists of 13 residues. Trimming left V 3 bases short and J 0 bases short, with 3 bases between. Per the germline V gene, CDR1 is MNHNS and CDR2 is SASEGT. TCRdb fed the RT-PCR reads into MiXCR, producing one record per CDR3 protein. The table records approximately 160,000 distinct CDR3 sequences, around 28% of them present only once. The sequence derives from a human donor who was either an allogeneic HSCT recipient or a stem cell or donor lymphocyte infusion donor (not recorded which). It is not recorded whose cells these are; they may come from a transplant donor. The rearrangement links TRBV6-1 to TRBJ1-5, with D uncertain. Material: blood, either unsorted or a sorted T cell fraction (not recorded which). This CDR3 is CASSDGSNQPQHF. The CDR3 DNA sequence: TGTGCCAGCAGTGATGGTAGCAATCAGCCCCAGCATTTT.